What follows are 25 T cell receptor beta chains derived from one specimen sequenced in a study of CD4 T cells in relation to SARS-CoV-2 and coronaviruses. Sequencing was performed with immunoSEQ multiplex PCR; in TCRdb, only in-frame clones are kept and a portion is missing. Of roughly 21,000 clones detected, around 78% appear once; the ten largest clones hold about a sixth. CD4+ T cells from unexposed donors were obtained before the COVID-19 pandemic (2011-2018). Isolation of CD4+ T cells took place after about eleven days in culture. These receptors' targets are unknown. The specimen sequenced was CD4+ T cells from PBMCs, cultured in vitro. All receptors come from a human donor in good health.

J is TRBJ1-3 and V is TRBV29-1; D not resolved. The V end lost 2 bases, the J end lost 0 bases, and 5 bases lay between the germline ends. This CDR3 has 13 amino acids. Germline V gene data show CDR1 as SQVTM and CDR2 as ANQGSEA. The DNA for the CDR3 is TGCAGCGTTGAAACAGTCTCTGGAAACACCATATATTTT. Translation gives CSVETVSGNTIYF. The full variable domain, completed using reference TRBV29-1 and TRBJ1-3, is SAVISQKPSRDICQRGTSLTIQCQVDSQVTMMFWYRQQPGQSLTLIATANQGSEATYESGFVIDKFPISRPNLTFSTLTVSNMSPEDSSIYLCSVETVSGNTIYFGEGSWLTVV.

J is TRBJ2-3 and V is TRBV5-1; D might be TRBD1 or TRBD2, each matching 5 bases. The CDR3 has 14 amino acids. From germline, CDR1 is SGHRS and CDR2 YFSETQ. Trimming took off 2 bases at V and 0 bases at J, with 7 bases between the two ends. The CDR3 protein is CASSFGGSTDTQYF. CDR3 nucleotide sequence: TGCGCCAGCAGCTTTGGGGGAAGCACAGATACGCAGTATTTT.

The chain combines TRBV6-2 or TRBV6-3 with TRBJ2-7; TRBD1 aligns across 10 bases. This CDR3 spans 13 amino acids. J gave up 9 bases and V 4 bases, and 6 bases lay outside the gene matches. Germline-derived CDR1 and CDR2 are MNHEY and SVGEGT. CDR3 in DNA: TGTGCCAGCAGTTTAGACAGGGGGCAATGGCAGTACTTC. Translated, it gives CASSLDRGQWQYF.

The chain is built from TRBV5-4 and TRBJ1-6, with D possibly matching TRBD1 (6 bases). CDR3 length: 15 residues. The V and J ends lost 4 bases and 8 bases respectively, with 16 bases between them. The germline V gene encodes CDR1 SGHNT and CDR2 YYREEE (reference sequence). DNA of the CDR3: TGTGCCAGCAGCCAACAGGGTATTAGGGATTCACCCCTCCACTTT. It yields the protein CASSQQGIRDSPLHF.

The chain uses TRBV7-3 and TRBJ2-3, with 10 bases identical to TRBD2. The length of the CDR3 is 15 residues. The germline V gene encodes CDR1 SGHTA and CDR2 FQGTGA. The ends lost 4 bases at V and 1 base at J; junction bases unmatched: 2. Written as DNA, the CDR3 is TGTGCCAGCAGCTCTGGACTAGCGGGCACAGATACGCAGTATTTT. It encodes CASSSGLAGTDTQYF.

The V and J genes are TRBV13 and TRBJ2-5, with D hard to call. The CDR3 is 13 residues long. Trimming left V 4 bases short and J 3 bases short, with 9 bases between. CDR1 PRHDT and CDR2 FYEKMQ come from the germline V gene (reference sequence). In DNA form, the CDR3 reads TGTGCCAGCAGCTCGCGCGGTGAAGAGACCCAGTACTTC. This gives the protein CASSSRGEETQYF.

CDR3 residues: CASSVSQGGEKLFF. CDR3 nucleotide sequence: TGTGCCAGCAGTGTTTCACAGGGAGGAGAAAAACTGTTTTTT. V and J are TRBV2 and TRBJ1-4, with a weak D call TRBD1 (6 bases). The CDR3 runs 14 residues. Germline CDR1 reads SNHLY; CDR2 reads FYNNEI. V dropped 4 bases and J dropped 8 bases, with 14 bases sitting between them. Full variable domain (remainder filled in from reference TRBV2 and TRBJ1-4): EPEVTQTPSHQVTQMGQEVILRCVPISNHLYFYWYRQILGQKVEFLVSFYNNEISEKSEIFDDQFSVERPDGSNFTLKIRSTKLEDSAMYFCASSVSQGGEKLFFGSGTQLSVL.

The CDR3 DNA reads TGTGCCAGCAGTTCGACAGGACAATTTGGAGGGGATGAGCAGTTCTTC. Amino acids: CASSSTGQFGGDEQFF. The chain recombines TRBV6-4 with TRBJ2-1; the D gene could be TRBD1 or TRBD2 (6 bases each). This CDR3 is built from 16 residues. With 5 bases removed from V and 8 bases from J, the gap between germline ends came to 22 bases. CDR1 is MRHNA, CDR2 SNTAGT, per germline.

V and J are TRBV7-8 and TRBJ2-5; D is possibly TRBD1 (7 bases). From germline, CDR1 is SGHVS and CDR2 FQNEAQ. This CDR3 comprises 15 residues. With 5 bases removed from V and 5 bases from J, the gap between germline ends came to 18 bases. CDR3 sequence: CASSPPGRGVETQYF. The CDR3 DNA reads TGTGCCAGCAGCCCGCCCGGCAGGGGGGTTGAGACCCAGTACTTC.

This chain's CDR3 is CASSDRLYNEQFF. The DNA of the CDR3 is TGCGCCAGCAGTGACCGCCTCTACAATGAGCAGTTCTTC. The chain recombines TRBV10-2 with TRBJ2-1, with unresolved D. CDR3 size: 13 residues. CDR1 and CDR2 from the germline V gene are WSHSY and SAAADI. V was trimmed by 3 bases and J by 3 bases, leaving 6 bases between them.

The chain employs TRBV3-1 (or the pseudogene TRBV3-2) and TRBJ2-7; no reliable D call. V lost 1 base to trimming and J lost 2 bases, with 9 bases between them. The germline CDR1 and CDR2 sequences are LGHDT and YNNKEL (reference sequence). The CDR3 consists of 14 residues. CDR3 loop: CASSQGPRAYEQYF. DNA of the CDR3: TGTGCCAGCAGCCAAGGTCCCAGAGCCTACGAGCAGTACTTC.

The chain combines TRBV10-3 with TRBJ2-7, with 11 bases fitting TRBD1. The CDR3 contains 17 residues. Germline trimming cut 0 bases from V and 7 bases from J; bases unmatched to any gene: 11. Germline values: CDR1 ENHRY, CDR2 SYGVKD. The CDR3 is CAISESLGTGGLGEQYF. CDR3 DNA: TGTGCCATCAGTGAGTCTTTGGGGACAGGGGGGCTGGGAGAGCAGTACTTC.

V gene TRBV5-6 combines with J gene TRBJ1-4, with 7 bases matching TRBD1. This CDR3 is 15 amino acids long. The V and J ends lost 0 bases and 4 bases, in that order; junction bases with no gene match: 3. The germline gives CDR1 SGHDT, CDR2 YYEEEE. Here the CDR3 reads CASSLGQGGNEKLFF. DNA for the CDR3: TGTGCCAGCAGCTTGGGACAGGGAGGTAATGAAAAACTGTTTTTT. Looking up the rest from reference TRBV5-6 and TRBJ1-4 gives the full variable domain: DAGVTQSPTHLIKTRGQQVTLRCSPKSGHDTVSWYQQALGQGPQFIFQYYEEEERQRGNFPDRFSGHQFPNYSSELNVNALLLGDSALYLCASSLGQGGNEKLFFGSGTQLSVL.

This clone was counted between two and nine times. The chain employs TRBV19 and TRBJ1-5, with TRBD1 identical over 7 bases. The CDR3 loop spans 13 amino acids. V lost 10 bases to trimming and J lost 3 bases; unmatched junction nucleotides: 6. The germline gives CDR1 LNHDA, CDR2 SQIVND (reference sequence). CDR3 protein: CATSGTANQPQHF. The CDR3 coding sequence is TGTGCCACCTCAGGGACAGCCAATCAGCCCCAGCATTTT.

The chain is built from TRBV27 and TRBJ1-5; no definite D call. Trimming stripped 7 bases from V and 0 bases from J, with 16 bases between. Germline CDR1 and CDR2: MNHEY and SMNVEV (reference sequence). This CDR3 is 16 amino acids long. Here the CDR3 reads CASKARRQNSNQPQHF. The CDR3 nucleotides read TGTGCCAGCAAGGCGAGACGGCAAAATAGCAATCAGCCCCAGCATTTT.

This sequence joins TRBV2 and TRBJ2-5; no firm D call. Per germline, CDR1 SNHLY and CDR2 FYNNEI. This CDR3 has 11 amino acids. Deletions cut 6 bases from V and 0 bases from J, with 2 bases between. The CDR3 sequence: CASRDQETQYF. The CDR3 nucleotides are TGTGCCAGCAGGGACCAAGAGACCCAGTACTTC.

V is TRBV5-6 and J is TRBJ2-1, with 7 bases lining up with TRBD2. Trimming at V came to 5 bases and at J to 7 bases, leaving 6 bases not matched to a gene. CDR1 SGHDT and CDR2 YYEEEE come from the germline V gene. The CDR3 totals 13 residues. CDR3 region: CASRRPGGNEQFF. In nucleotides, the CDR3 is TGTGCCAGCAGGAGACCGGGGGGAAATGAGCAGTTCTTC.

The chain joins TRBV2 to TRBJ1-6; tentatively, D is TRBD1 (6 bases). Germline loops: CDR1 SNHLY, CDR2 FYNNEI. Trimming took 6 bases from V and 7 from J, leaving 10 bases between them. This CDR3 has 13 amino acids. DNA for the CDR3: TGTGCCAGCAGAACAGGGCAGAATTCACCCCTCCACTTT. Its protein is CASRTGQNSPLHF.

CDR3 sequence reads: CASSYLSGGNYGYTF. DNA for the CDR3: TGTGCCAGCAGCTATCTTTCAGGGGGTAACTATGGCTACACCTTC. The V and J genes are TRBV5-8 and TRBJ1-2, with 7 positions matching TRBD1. The CDR3 length is 15 residues. The germline V gene encodes CDR1 SGHTS and CDR2 YDEGEE. V trimming: 3 bases; J trimming: 1 base; junction bases outside the gene matches: 6.

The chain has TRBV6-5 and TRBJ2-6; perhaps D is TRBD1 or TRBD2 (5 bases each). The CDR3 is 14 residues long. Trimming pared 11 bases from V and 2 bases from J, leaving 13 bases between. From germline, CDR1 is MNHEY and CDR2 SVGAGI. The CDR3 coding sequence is TGTGCCTCCCACGAGGGGCCTGGGGCCAACGTCCTGACTTTC. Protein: CASHEGPGANVLTF.

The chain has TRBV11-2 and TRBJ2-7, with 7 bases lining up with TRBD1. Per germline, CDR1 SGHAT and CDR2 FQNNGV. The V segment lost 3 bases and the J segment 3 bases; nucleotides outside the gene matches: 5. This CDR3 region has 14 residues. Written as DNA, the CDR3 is TGTGCCAGCAGCTTCACCCGGGACAGCTACGAGCAGTACTTC. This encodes CASSFTRDSYEQYF.

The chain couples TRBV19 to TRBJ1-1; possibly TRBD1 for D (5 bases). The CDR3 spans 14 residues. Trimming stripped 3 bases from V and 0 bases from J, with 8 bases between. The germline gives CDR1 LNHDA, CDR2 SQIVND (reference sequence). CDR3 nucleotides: TGTGCCAGTAGTATGGGGGACTTGAACACTGAAGCTTTCTTT. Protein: CASSMGDLNTEAFF.

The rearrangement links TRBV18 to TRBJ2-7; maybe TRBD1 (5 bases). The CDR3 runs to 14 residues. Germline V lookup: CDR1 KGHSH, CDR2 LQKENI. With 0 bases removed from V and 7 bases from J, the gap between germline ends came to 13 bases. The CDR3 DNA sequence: TGTGCCAGCTCACCACCGACAGACTTGGGGGAGCAGTACTTC. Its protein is CASSPPTDLGEQYF. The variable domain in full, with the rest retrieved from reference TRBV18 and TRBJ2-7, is NAGVMQNPRHLVRRRGQEARLRCSPMKGHSHVYWYRQLPEEGLKFMVYLQKENIIDESGMPKERFSAEFPKEGPSILRIQQVVRGDSAAYFCASSPPTDLGEQYFGPGTRLTVT.

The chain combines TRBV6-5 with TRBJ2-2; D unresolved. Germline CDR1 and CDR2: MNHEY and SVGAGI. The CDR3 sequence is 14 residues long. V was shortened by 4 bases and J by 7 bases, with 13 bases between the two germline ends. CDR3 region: CASSSDIWGGELFF. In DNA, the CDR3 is TGTGCCAGCAGTTCGGATATATGGGGCGGGGAGCTGTTTTTT.

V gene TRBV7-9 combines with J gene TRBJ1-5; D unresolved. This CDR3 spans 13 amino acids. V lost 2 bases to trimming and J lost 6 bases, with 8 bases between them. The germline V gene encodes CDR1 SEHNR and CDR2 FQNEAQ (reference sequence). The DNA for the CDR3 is TGTGCCAGCAGCTTATTAGAAAGTCAGCCCCAGCATTTT. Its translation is CASSLLESQPQHF.